A selection of T cell receptor beta chains follows, all from one sample in a study of blood T cells in healthy people across ages. One entry per CDR3 protein, called by TCRdb with MiXCR from the 5' RACE reads. This sample has 1.4 million or so distinct CDR3 sequences, with under 55% found just once. Sequencing input: blood. Every receptor here comes from a young woman in good health. Both conserved end residues are part of each CDR3. Fields, in order: V gene, D gene, J gene, clone size, CDR3 DNA, CDR3 protein. D genes are given only for firm matches. Expanded clones get a size class; other rows say once, few or many, or leave the size out.

TRBV29-1	.	TRBJ2-3	many	TGCAGCGTTGAAGGGCAGAACACAGATACGCAGTATTTT	CSVEGQNTDTQYF
TRBV12-3/TRBV12-4	.	TRBJ1-5	.	TGTGCCAGCAGGGGGGGACGGAGGAATCAGCCCCAGCATTTT	CASRGGRRNQPQHF
TRBV7-2	.	TRBJ2-1	few	TGTGCCAGCAGCGTTCCCGGGAATGTGCAGTTCTTC	CASSVPGNVQFF
TRBV25-1	TRBD2	TRBJ2-3	.	TGTGCCAGCAGTGAAACGGGACTAGCGGGGGGGTATACGCAGTATTTT	CASSETGLAGGYTQYF
TRBV5-1	.	TRBJ2-7	few	TGCGCCAGCAGCAAGGACAGCTGGCACAATGAGCAGTACTTC	CASSKDSWHNEQYF
TRBV6-5	.	TRBJ2-1	few	TGTGCCAGCAGTTACGACGGATCTAATGAGCAGTTCTTC	CASSYDGSNEQFF
TRBV5-1	TRBD2	TRBJ2-7	.	TGCGCCAGCAGCTTGTCGCCTAGCGGGAGTATCCCCTACGAGCAGTACTTC	CASSLSPSGSIPYEQYF
TRBV7-6	.	TRBJ2-3	.	TGTGCCAGCAGCTCCCCCATGAGGTCAGATACGCAGTATTTT	CASSSPMRSDTQYF
TRBV7-3	.	TRBJ2-5	.	TGTGCCAGCAGTCAAACGGAAAAGGGGGAGCAGTACTTC	CASSQTEKGEQYF
TRBV29-1	.	TRBJ2-2	once	TGCAGCGTGTTAGAGCAGGGAAGGTCCGGGGAGCTGTTTTTT	CSVLEQGRSGELFF
TRBV6-2/TRBV6-3	.	TRBJ2-7	.	TGTGCCAGCAGAATCAGGGCTTACTCCTACGAGCAGTACTTC	CASRIRAYSYEQYF
TRBV7-2	TRBD2	TRBJ2-1	.	TGTGCCAGCAGCTTAGCCAAAAGAGCGGGGGGGTACAATGAGCAGTTCTTC	CASSLAKRAGGYNEQFF
TRBV5-1	.	TRBJ1-1	once	TGCGCCAGCAGCCCGGAGGACTCTCGAAGGGGGGGTCGGACTGAAGCTTTCTTT	CASSPEDSRRGGRTEAFF
TRBV29-1	.	TRBJ2-7	once	TGCAGCGTTGAAGATTCAGTTTACGAGCTGTACTTC	CSVEDSVYELYF
TRBV29-1	TRBD1	TRBJ2-3	many	TGCAGCGGAGGGACAGTACGGGCAGATACGCAGTATTTT	CSGGTVRADTQYF
TRBV6-5	TRBD2	TRBJ2-3	many	TGTGCCAGCAGAGTTAGCGGGGGTCCCGCGACGCAGTATTTT	CASRVSGGPATQYF
TRBV20-1	TRBD2	TRBJ2-3	.	TGCAGTGCTAGAGAGGCGGGAGTCACAGATACGCAGTATTTT	CSAREAGVTDTQYF
TRBV29-1	TRBD2	TRBJ2-1	few	TGCAGCGTTGATGGCGCTAGCGGGGGGCGGGAGCAGTTCTTC	CSVDGASGGREQFF
TRBV10-1	TRBD2	TRBJ2-3	.	TGCGCCAGCAGTGACCCTGGGACTATAGATCCAGATACGCAGTATTTT	CASSDPGTIDPDTQYF
TRBV7-2	.	TRBJ1-2	.	TGTGCCAGCTCTCCGTACTCAGGGCCTAACTATGGCTACACCTTC	CASSPYSGPNYGYTF
TRBV25-1	TRBD1	TRBJ1-6	.	TGTGCCAGCAGCCGAAAGGGACAGGGAGGGTCACCCCTCCACTTT	CASSRKGQGGSPLHF
TRBV10-3	TRBD1	TRBJ2-3	few	TGTGCCATCAGTGAGGACAGGGAAACAGATACGCAGTATTTT	CAISEDRETDTQYF
TRBV7-9	.	TRBJ1-6	few	TGTGCCAGCAGCTTATTGCAAGGCGGCGTGGGTAATTCACCCCTCCACTTT	CASSLLQGGVGNSPLHF
TRBV5-4	.	TRBJ1-2	few	TGTGCCAGCAGAAAGGGACCAGAGAGCGACTACACCTTC	CASRKGPESDYTF
TRBV7-9	.	TRBJ1-2	.	TGTGCCAGCAGCCCAGACTCCACTATGAGACATCCCCTGGGGGGCTACACCTTC	CASSPDSTMRHPLGGYTF
TRBV3-1	.	TRBJ2-7	few	TGTGCCAGCAGCCAAGCTCGTGTATGGGACCAAGGCTCCTACGAGCAGTACTTC	CASSQARVWDQGSYEQYF
TRBV24-1	TRBD2	TRBJ2-1	.	TGTGCCACCAGTGTCGGCGGGAGGGCCCCCTACAATGAGCAGTTCTTC	CATSVGGRAPYNEQFF
TRBV29-1	.	TRBJ2-7	.	TGCAGCGTTGGTAGCCGGACCGCTTCTGACGAGCAGTACTTC	CSVGSRTASDEQYF
TRBV7-2	TRBD2	TRBJ2-5	.	TGTGCCAGCAGCTTAGAGTGGACTAGCGGGGTAGAGACCCAGTACTTC	CASSLEWTSGVETQYF
TRBV24-1	TRBD1	TRBJ2-1	few	TGTGCCACCAGTGAGCTCGGGACAGGGGCCTACAATGAGCAGTTCTTC	CATSELGTGAYNEQFF
TRBV7-2	TRBD2	TRBJ2-7	.	TGTGCCAGCAGCTTAGGGCGAGCGGGGGGGACCCACGAGCAGTACTTC	CASSLGRAGGTHEQYF
TRBV7-4	.	TRBJ2-5	few	TGTGCCAGCAGCTTAGGGGCCGGTACCGAGGATTATAAGGGTAATGAGCAGTACTTC	CASSLGAGTEDYKGNEQYF
TRBV6-5	.	TRBJ2-7	.	TGTGCCAGCAGGAGGACAACCATCTCCTACGAGCAGTACTTC	CASRRTTISYEQYF
TRBV12-3/TRBV12-4	.	TRBJ2-6	.	TGTGCCAGCAGTTTAAGGCAGGGGTCCTCTGGGGCCAACGTCCTGACTTTC	CASSLRQGSSGANVLTF
TRBV30	.	TRBJ2-7	.	TGTGCCTGGAGTGTACGGCGGTACTACAATGAGCAGTACTTC	CAWSVRRYYNEQYF
TRBV6-1	.	TRBJ2-4	.	TGTGCCAGCAGTGATTTCGGTAGTTTCGCCAAAAACATTCAGTACTTC	CASSDFGSFAKNIQYF
TRBV27	TRBD1	TRBJ2-7	.	TGTGCCAGCAGCCTCCGCGGGACAGGGTGCGAGCAGTACTTC	CASSLRGTGCEQYF
TRBV29-1	.	TRBJ2-7	few	TGCAGCGTTGAGGGGTCGGACTACGAGCAGTACTTC	CSVEGSDYEQYF
TRBV4-2	.	TRBJ2-5	few	TGTGCCAGCAGCCAAGTGAGCCGGACGGACCAAGAGACCCAGTACTTC	CASSQVSRTDQETQYF
TRBV2	.	TRBJ1-1	.	TGTGCCAGCACCTGGAAGGCTGAGAACACTGAAGCTTTCTTT	CASTWKAENTEAFF
TRBV5-1	.	TRBJ2-1	.	TGCGCCAGCAGCGGGGGGCCTTCCTACGAGCAGTTCTTC	CASSGGPSYEQFF
TRBV5-1	TRBD1	TRBJ2-7	.	TGCGCCAGCAGCTCTAGTTCGACAGGGGTCGTCTACGAGCAGTACTTC	CASSSSSTGVVYEQYF